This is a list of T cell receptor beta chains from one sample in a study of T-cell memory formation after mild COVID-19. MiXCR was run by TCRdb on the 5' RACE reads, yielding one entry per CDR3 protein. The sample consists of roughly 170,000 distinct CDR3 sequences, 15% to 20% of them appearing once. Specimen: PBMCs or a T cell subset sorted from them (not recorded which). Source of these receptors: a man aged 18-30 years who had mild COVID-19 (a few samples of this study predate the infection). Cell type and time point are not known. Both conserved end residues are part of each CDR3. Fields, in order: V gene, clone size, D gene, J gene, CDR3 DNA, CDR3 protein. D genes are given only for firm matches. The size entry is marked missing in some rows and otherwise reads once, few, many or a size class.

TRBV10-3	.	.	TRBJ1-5	TGTGCCATCAGTGGTGGTAGCAATCAGCCCCAGCATTTT	CAISGGSNQPQHF
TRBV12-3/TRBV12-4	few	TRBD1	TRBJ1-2	TGTGCCAGCAGCCCGGGACAGGGGTTGGGGTATGGCTACACCTTC	CASSPGQGLGYGYTF
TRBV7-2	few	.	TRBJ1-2	TGTGCCAGCAGCTCCGACAGGTCGGAGCGCTACACCTTC	CASSSDRSERYTF
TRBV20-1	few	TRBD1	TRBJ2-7	TGCAGTGCTAGCAGTCGGGACAGACCTTTCTACGAGCAGTACTTC	CSASSRDRPFYEQYF
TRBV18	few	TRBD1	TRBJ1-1	TGTGCCAGCTCACCAGACAGGGCCCATGAAGCTTTCTTT	CASSPDRAHEAFF
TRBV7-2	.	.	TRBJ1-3	TGTGCCAGCAGCCCCGGGGCCGGAAACACCATATATTTT	CASSPGAGNTIYF
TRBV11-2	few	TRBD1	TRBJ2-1	TGTGCCAGCAGCTTAAGGAGGACAGGTTCCTACAATGAGCAGTTCTTC	CASSLRRTGSYNEQFF
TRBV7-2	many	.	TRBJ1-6	TGTGCCAGCAGCTCTCCGTGGTCACCCCTCCACTTT	CASSSPWSPLHF
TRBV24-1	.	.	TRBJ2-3	TGTGCCACCAGTGATTTGAGGACGCAGTATTTT	CATSDLRTQYF
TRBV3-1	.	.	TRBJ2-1	TGTGCCAGCAGCCAAGGCAGTAATGAGCAGTTCTTC	CASSQGSNEQFF
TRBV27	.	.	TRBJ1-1	TGTGCCAGCAGTTTACAGGGTTTGACTGAAGCTTTCTTT	CASSLQGLTEAFF
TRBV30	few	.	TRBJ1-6	TGTGCCTGGAGTGAACGGCAGAGCTCCTATAATTCACCCCTCCACTTT	CAWSERQSSYNSPLHF
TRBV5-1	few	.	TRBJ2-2	TGCGCCAGCAGCTTGTGGGGTCTGAGGACCGGGGAGCTGTTTTTT	CASSLWGLRTGELFF
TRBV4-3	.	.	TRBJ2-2	TGCGCCAGCAGCCAGCAAAGAGGTGGAGACGGGGAGCTGTTTTTT	CASSQQRGGDGELFF
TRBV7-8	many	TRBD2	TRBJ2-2	TGTGCCAGCAGCTTACCTAGCGGGGGTACCGGGGAGCTGTTTTTT	CASSLPSGGTGELFF
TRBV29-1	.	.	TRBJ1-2	TGCAGCGTTGCCCACGGGGTCCGCTATGGCTACACCTTC	CSVAHGVRYGYTF